Each of the 12 T cell receptor beta chains below was sequenced from the same sample in a study of blood T cells in healthy people across ages. Sample-barcoded 5' priming and a J-beta primer mix drove a second PCR of about 6 to 12 cycles. From the 5' RACE reads, TCRdb called clonotypes with MiXCR, one entry per CDR3 protein. The sample contains over 950,000 distinct CDR3 sequences, roughly two fifths of which appear only once. Sequencing used blood. The receptors come from a young man in good health.

The rearrangement joins TRBV10-3 to TRBJ2-2; D gene uncertain. CDR3 size: 14 residues. Trimming left V 8 bases short and J 0 bases short, with 10 bases between. The germline V gene encodes CDR1 ENHRY and CDR2 SYGVKD. The CDR3 DNA reads TGTGCCATCGGAAATACCGCGAACACCGGGGAGCTGTTTTTT. It encodes CAIGNTANTGELFF.

This clonotype came up once. The gene calls are TRBV20-1 and TRBJ1-2; D unresolved. Trimming left V 1 base short and J 0 bases short, with 9 bases between. The CDR3 covers 14 residues. Germline V gene sequence: CDR1 DFQATT, CDR2 SNEGSKA (reference sequence). CDR3 region: CSARGSSTNYGYTF. Here the CDR3 DNA reads TGCAGTGCTAGAGGGTCCTCGACTAACTATGGCTACACCTTC.

This clonotype was seen more than once but under ten times. The chain has TRBV5-1 and TRBJ1-1; the D gene is possibly TRBD1 (6 bases). Germline V gene data show CDR1 as SGHRS and CDR2 as YFSETQ. The CDR3 totals 14 residues. Trimming cost V 3 bases and J 10 bases, with 19 bases left between them. The CDR3 nucleotides read TGCGCCAGCAGCTCGGGACAAGACCGTAGGGTAGCTTTCTTT. The encoded protein is CASSSGQDRRVAFF. Based on the CDR3 plus reference TRBV5-1 and TRBJ1-1, the full variable domain is KAGVTQTPRYLIKTRGQQVTLSCSPISGHRSVSWYQQTPGQGLQFLFEYFSETQRNKGNFPGRFSGRQFSNSRSEMNVSTLELGDSALYLCASSSGQDRRVAFFGQGTRLTVV.

The rearrangement uses TRBV27 and TRBJ2-3, with 7 bases that match TRBD2. J was trimmed by 1 base and V by 2 bases; bases with no gene match: 9. Germline lookup yields CDR1 MNHEY and CDR2 SMNVEV (reference sequence). This CDR3 region has 17 residues. As DNA, the CDR3 is TGTGCCAGCAGTTTACGCACCCCGGGACTACGCACAGATACGCAGTATTTT. Its protein is CASSLRTPGLRTDTQYF.

This chain joins TRBV5-5 and TRBJ2-1; 12 nucleotides match TRBD2. The CDR3 sequence is 15 residues long. With V trimmed by 3 bases and J by 12 bases, 10 bases remained unmatched. Germline V gene sequence: CDR1 SGHKS, CDR2 YYEKEE (reference sequence). CDR3 nucleotide sequence: TGTGCCAGCAGCTCATCTCCTAGCGGGGGGGCCGGGCAGTTCTTC. It codes for CASSSSPSGGAGQFF.

The V call is TRBV20-1, the J call TRBJ1-2, with 9 bases matching TRBD1. This CDR3 is built from 17 residues. Germline assignment: CDR1 DFQATT and CDR2 SNEGSKA (reference sequence). Trimming took 0 bases from V and 2 from J; bases not matched to a gene: 10. CDR3 bases: TGCAGTGCTAGAGATTTGGGAGGGACAGGGCCAAACTATGGCTACACCTTC. Amino acids: CSARDLGGTGPNYGYTF.

This clonotype was seen a handful of times. This chain joins TRBV29-1 and TRBJ2-4; D gene unclear. CDR1 and CDR2 (germline): SQVTM, ANQGSEA. Trimming cost V 5 bases and J 0 bases, with 8 bases left between them. The length of the CDR3 is 13 residues. This chain's CDR3 is CSVRLEAKNIQYF. The CDR3 coding sequence is TGCAGCGTTAGGCTGGAAGCCAAAAACATTCAGTACTTC.

This clonotype was detected many times. The chain carries TRBV20-1 and TRBJ2-3; 10 positions agree with TRBD1. The CDR3 has 13 amino acids. V was pared by 8 bases and J by 6 bases, with 8 bases of the junction left unmatched. The germline V gene has CDR1 DFQATT and CDR2 SNEGSKA (reference sequence). The CDR3 sequence: CSYIRTGGDTQYF. In DNA, the CDR3 is TGCAGTTATATTCGGACAGGGGGGGATACGCAGTATTTT.

The CDR3 is CASSLGGAQSDTQYF. DNA for the CDR3: TGTGCCAGCAGCTTGGGGGGCGCACAATCGGATACGCAGTATTTT. The chain uses TRBV7-2 and TRBJ2-3; either TRBD1 or TRBD2 may supply D (6 bases each). Germline CDR1 is SGHTA and CDR2 is FQGNSA. The CDR3 sequence is 15 residues long. The germline V and J ends were trimmed by 3 bases and 6 bases, with 16 bases remaining between them.

The chain recombines TRBV20-1 with TRBJ1-5, with D possibly matching TRBD1 (6 bases). CDR1 and CDR2 from the germline V gene are DFQATT and SNEGSKA (reference sequence). This CDR3 region has 16 residues. The V end lost 5 bases, the J end lost 2 bases, and 19 bases lay between the germline ends. CDR3 coding DNA: TGCAGTGCTCCGAAGGGGGGTTCGGTGGGCAATCAGCCCCAGCATTTT. Translation gives CSAPKGGSVGNQPQHF.

This clonotype was picked up a small number of times. The chain recombines TRBV6-5 with TRBJ1-6; D not certain. Trimming stripped 5 bases from V and 8 bases from J, with 19 bases between. The length of the CDR3 is 16 residues. Germline CDR1 and CDR2: MNHEY and SVGAGI. DNA for the CDR3: TGTGCCAGCAGTATAAAGGGCGGGTTACGGGATTCACCCCTCCACTTT. Its protein product is CASSIKGGLRDSPLHF.

V is TRBV15 and J is TRBJ2-2; no reliable D call. The CDR3 extends over 16 amino acids. Germline CDR1 and CDR2: LNHNV and YYDKDF (reference sequence). V lost 0 bases and J 3 bases, leaving 11 bases between the germline ends. CDR3 loop: CATSRDPPGDTGELFF. CDR3 in DNA: TGTGCCACCAGCAGAGATCCGCCAGGTGACACCGGGGAGCTGTTTTTT.